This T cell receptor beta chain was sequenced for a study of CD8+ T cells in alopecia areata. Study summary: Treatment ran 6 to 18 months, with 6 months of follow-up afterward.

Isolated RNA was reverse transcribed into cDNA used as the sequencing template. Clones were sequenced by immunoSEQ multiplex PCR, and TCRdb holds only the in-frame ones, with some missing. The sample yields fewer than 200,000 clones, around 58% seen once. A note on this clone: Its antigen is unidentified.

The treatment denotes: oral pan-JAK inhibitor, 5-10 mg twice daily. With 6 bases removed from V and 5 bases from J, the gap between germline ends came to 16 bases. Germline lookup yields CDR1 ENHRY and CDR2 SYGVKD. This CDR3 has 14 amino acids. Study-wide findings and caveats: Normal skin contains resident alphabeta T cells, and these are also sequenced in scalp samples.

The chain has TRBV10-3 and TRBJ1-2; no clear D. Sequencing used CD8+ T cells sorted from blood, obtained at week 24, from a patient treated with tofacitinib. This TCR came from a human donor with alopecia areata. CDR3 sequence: CAIRTTRAAYGYTF. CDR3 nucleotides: TGTGCCATCAGGACCACGAGGGCAGCATATGGCTACACCTTC.